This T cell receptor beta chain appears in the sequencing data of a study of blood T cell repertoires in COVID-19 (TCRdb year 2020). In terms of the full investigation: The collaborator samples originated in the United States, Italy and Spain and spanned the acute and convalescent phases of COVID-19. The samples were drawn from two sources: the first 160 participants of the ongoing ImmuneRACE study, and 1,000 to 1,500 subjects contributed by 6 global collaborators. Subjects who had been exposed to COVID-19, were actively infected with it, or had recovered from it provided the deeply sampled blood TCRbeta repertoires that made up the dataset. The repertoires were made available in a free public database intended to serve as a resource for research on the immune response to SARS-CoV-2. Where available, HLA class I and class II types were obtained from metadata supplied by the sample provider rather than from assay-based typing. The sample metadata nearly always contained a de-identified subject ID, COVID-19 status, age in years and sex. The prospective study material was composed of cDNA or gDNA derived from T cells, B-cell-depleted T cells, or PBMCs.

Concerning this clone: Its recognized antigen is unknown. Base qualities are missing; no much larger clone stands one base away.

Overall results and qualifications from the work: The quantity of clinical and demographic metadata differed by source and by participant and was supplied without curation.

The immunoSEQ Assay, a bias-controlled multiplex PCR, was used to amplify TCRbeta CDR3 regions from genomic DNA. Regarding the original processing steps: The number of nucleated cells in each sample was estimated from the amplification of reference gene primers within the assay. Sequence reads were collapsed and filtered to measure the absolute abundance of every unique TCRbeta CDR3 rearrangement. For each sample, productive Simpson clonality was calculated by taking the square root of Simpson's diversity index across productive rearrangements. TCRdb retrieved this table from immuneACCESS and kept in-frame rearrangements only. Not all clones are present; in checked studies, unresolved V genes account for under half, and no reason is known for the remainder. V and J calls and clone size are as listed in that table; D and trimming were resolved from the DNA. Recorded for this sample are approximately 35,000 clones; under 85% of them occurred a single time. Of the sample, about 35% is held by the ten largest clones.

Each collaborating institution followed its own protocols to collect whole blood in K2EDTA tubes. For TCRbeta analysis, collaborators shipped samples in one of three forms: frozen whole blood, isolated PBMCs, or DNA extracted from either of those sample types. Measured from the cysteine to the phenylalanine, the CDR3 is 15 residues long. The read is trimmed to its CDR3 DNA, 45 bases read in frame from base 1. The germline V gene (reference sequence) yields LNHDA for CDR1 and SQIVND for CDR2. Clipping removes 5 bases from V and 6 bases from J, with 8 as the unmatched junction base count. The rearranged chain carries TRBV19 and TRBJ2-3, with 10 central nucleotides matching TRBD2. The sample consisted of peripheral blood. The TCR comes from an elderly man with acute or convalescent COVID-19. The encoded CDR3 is CASSSLAGAIDTQYF. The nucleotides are TGTGCCAGTAGTTCCCTAGCGGGGGCGATTGATACGCAGTATTTT.